This T cell receptor (beta chain) was profiled in a study of T cell repertoires in cytomegalovirus infection. From the reads, TCRdb called clonotypes with MiXCR, one entry per CDR3 protein. Found here are about 260,000 distinct CDR3 sequences, 12% to 15% of them singletons; the top ten hold 8.5% to 10%. This clonotype was seen a few times. V shed 4 bases, J shed 7 bases, and the junction held 8 bases outside the gene matches. The CDR3 sequence is 16 residues long. Germline V gene lookup returns CDR1 LNHDA and CDR2 SQIVND (reference sequence). The chain employs TRBV19 and TRBJ2-7; 15 bases align to TRBD2. The TCR originated in a human donor in good health (CMV status not recorded). Some clones in this sample may be carry-over from other donors' samples. Sample: PBMCs. CDR3 DNA sequence: TGTGCCAGTAGTACGTCGGGACTAGCGGGGGGCATGGAGCAGTACTTC. Translating gives CASSTSGLAGGMEQYF.